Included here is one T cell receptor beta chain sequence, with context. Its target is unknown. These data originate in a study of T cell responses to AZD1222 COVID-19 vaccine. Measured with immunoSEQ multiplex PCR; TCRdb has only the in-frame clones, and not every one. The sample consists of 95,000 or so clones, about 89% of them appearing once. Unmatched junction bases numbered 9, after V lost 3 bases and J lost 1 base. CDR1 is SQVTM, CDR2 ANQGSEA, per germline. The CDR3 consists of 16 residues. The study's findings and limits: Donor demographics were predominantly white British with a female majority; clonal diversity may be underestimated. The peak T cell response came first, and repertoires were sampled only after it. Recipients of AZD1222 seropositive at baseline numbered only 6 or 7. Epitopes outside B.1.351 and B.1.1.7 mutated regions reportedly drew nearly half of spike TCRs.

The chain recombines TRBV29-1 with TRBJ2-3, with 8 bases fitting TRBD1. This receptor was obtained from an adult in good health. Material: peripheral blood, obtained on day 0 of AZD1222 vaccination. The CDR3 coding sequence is TGCAGCGTTGACAACTTGGAGGGACAGGGCACAGATACGCAGTATTTT. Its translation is CSVDNLEGQGTDTQYF.